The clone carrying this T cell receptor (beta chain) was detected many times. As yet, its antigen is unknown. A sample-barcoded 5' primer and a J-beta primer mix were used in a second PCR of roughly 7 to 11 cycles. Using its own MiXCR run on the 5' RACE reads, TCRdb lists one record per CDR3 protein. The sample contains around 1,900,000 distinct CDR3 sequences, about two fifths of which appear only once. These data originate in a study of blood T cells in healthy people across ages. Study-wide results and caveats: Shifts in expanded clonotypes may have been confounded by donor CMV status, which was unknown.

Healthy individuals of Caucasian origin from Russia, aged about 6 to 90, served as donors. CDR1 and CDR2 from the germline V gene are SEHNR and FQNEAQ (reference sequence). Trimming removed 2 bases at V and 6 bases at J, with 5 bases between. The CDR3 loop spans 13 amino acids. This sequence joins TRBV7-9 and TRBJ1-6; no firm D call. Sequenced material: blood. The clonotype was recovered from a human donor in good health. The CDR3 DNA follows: TGTGCCAGCAGCTTATCGGCTAATTCACCCCTCCACTTT. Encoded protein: CASSLSANSPLHF.